This note documents a single TCR beta chain sequence. Its antigen has not been determined. Base qualities are not recorded, but no much larger clone differs from it by a single base. Enrolling through a virtual design, the prospective study's participants ranged in age from roughly 18 to 95 years and lived across 20 to 25 United States geographic areas. Cohort assignment in the prospective study relied on participant-reported clinical history from a screening survey and a study questionnaire. In the prospective study, whole blood, serum and a nasopharyngeal or oropharyngeal swab were collected from each participant by mobile phlebotomists. Over a roughly 2-month period, participants in the prospective study had the option of providing additional blood draws and questionnaires. Before DNA extraction, prospective study blood samples were shipped either frozen or at room temperature. TCRbeta CDR3 regions were amplified from genomic DNA by means of the immunoSEQ Assay, a bias-controlled multiplex PCR. Regarding the original processing steps: Nucleated cell counts per sample were estimated from amplification of reference gene primers within the assay. Sequence reads were collapsed and filtered to measure the absolute abundance of every unique TCRbeta CDR3 rearrangement. Productive Simpson clonality was computed per sample as the square root of Simpson's diversity index over productive rearrangements. Not all clones reach the TCRdb copy of this immuneACCESS table, which keeps in-frame sequences only. Checked studies attribute under half of the gap to unresolved V genes and leave the rest unexplained. V and J calls and clone size are as listed in that table; D and trimming were resolved from the DNA. The sample table shows about 200,000 clones, and 70% to 90% are seen once. The top ten hold about 7% of the sample.

The sample originates from a study of blood T cell repertoires in COVID-19 (dated by TCRdb to 2020 to 2021). For the wider study: Samples from collaborators originated in the United States, Italy and Spain and spanned both the acute and convalescent phases of COVID-19. Nearly every sample came with metadata listing a de-identified subject ID, COVID-19 status, age in years and sex. The samples were drawn from the first 160 participants of the ongoing ImmuneRACE study and from 1,254 subjects provided by 6 global collaborators. Where available, HLA class I and class II types were obtained from metadata supplied by the sample provider rather than from assay-based typing. The repertoires were released in a freely available public database intended as a resource for research on the immune response to SARS-CoV-2. The material from the prospective study consisted of cDNA or gDNA derived from T cells, B-cell-depleted T cells, or PBMCs. Subjects who had been exposed to COVID-19, were actively infected with it, or had recovered from it provided the deeply sampled blood TCRbeta repertoires that made up the dataset.

Beyond this particular receptor, the publication reports: The amount of clinical and demographic metadata varied by source and participant and was provided uncurated.

V is clipped by 2 bases and J by 6 bases, and the sequence between their germline boundaries is 10 bases long. The CDR3 covers 13 residues, taking in both the cysteine and the phenylalanine. CDR3 DNA is the only sequence kept; it has 39 bases, read in frame from the first base. From a lookup of the germline V gene, CDR1 and CDR2 are MNHEY and SVGAGI. The V and J genes are TRBV6-5 and TRBJ1-2; the D segment cannot be called with confidence. Material for sequencing was PBMCs or T cells enriched from blood (not recorded which). The TCR comes from a woman aged 40 to 55 with acute COVID-19. The sequence in DNA is TGTGCCAGCAGTTACCGAGGCGTTCATGGCTACACCTTC. It codes for CASSYRGVHGYTF.